Each of the 30 T cell receptor beta chains below was sequenced from the same sample in a study of T cells in Graves' hyperthyroidism and ophthalmopathy. Using RNA transcripts as the source, TCR beta CDR3 regions were amplified. HTBI primers were the set used in a first-round RT-PCR of the TCR CDR3. TCRdb re-derived calls from the multiplex PCR reads in MiXCR, one entry per CDR3 protein. The sample lists around 560,000 distinct CDR3 sequences, approximately 15% occurring once. Sequencing was done on a sample of blood. Source of these receptors: a woman between 18 and 30 years old with Graves' hyperthyroidism.

This clonotype was detected only a few times. The chain employs TRBV28 and TRBJ2-2; no clear D gene. The CDR3 has 13 residues. The V and J ends lost 8 bases and 4 bases respectively, with 11 bases between them. CDR1 is MDHEN and CDR2 is SYDVKM in the germline V gene. In nucleotides, the CDR3 is TGTGCCAGCCCGTCGGGCCTCACCGGGGAGCTGTTTTTT. Translated: CASPSGLTGELFF.

The gene calls are TRBV15 and TRBJ2-1; the match to TRBD1 covers 11 bases. The V and J ends lost 0 bases and 3 bases, in that order; junction bases with no gene match: 4. The CDR3 is 17 residues long. CDR1 and CDR2 (germline): LNHNV, YYDKDF (reference sequence). CDR3 DNA: TGTGCCACCAGCAGAGATTTGGGGACAGGGGGCTACAATGAGCAGTTCTTC. Its protein product is CATSRDLGTGGYNEQFF.

This rearrangement joins TRBV29-1 to TRBJ1-2, with D maybe TRBD1 (5 bases). The CDR3 extends over 11 amino acids. Trimming took off 3 bases at V and 6 bases at J, with 8 bases between the two ends. Germline lookup yields CDR1 SQVTM and CDR2 ANQGSEA. The CDR3, as DNA: TGCAGCGTTGACGGGGGAAATGGCTACACCTTC. It encodes CSVDGGNGYTF.

This clonotype has ten or more counts. The chain carries TRBV24-1 and TRBJ2-1; 14 bases are shared with TRBD2. J gave up 0 bases and V 5 bases, and 8 bases lay outside the gene matches. The CDR3 contains 19 residues. Germline V gene sequence: CDR1 KGHDR, CDR2 SFDVKD. The CDR3 DNA reads TGTGCCACCAGTGGGGGACTAGCGGGGGATCCCAGCTCCTACAATGAGCAGTTCTTC. This translates into CATSGGLAGDPSSYNEQFF.

In this sample, this clonotype turned up many times. The chain is built from TRBV20-1 and TRBJ1-4, with TRBD1 matching 10 bases. The CDR3 runs to 13 residues. Germline assignment: CDR1 DFQATT and CDR2 SNEGSKA (reference sequence). J gave up 4 bases and V 5 bases, and 1 base lay outside the gene matches. The CDR3 spells CSAGQGVNEKLFF. DNA of the CDR3: TGCAGTGCTGGACAGGGGGTTAATGAAAAACTGTTTTTT.

In its sample, this clonotype was seen a few times. The rearrangement uses TRBV5-1 and TRBJ2-7; tentative D call: TRBD1 (5 bases). Looked up from germline, CDR1 is SGHRS and CDR2 is YFSETQ. V was trimmed by 0 bases and J by 3 bases, leaving 16 bases between them. The CDR3 is 16 residues long. The CDR3 is CASSLAQAGRNYEQYF. CDR3 DNA: TGCGCCAGCAGCTTGGCCCAGGCAGGGCGAAACTACGAGCAGTACTTC.

This clonotype turned up a few times. The chain's CDR3 is CASSDKGGYEQYF. The CDR3 DNA reads TGTGCCAGCAGCGACAAGGGGGGCTACGAGCAGTACTTC. V gene TRBV7-9 combines with J gene TRBJ2-7; D is tentatively TRBD1 or TRBD2 (6 bases each). Germline V gene data show CDR1 as SEHNR and CDR2 as FQNEAQ (reference sequence). V shed 5 bases and J shed 3 bases, with 11 bases lying between them. CDR3 length: 13 amino acids.

V is TRBV4-3 and J is TRBJ1-2, with D unclear. The CDR3 contains 16 residues. The V and J ends lost 0 bases and 3 bases respectively, with 14 bases between them. Per germline, CDR1 LGHNA and CDR2 YSLEER. This CDR3 is CASSQEIASAYYGYTF. The CDR3 region has the DNA TGCGCCAGCAGCCAAGAGATAGCCAGCGCTTACTATGGCTACACCTTC.

CDR3 in DNA: TGTGCCAGCAGCCCTGATAATAGACAGGGGGGTGAAGCTTTCTTT. This encodes CASSPDNRQGGEAFF. V gene TRBV6-1 combines with J gene TRBJ1-1; TRBD1 agrees at 9 bases. The CDR3 is made up of 15 amino acids. Per the germline V gene, CDR1 is MNHNS and CDR2 is SASEGT. The V segment lost 6 bases and the J segment 7 bases; nucleotides outside the gene matches: 12.

This clonotype was observed many times. The chain carries TRBV29-1 and TRBJ1-4; D possibly corresponds to TRBD1 (5 bases). Germline CDR1 is SQVTM and CDR2 is ANQGSEA. The germline V and J ends were trimmed by 6 bases and 3 bases, with 14 bases remaining between them. This CDR3 has 14 amino acids. CDR3 amino acids: CSVLEWGPNEKLFF. As DNA, the CDR3 is TGCAGCGTGCTCGAATGGGGACCTAATGAAAAACTGTTTTTT.

The V and J genes are TRBV28 and TRBJ1-2; the match to TRBD1 covers 7 bases. Per germline, CDR1 MDHEN and CDR2 SYDVKM. The length of the CDR3 is 13 residues. The trim removed 4 bases at V and 5 bases at J, leaving 4 bases unmatched. The CDR3 region has the DNA TGTGCCAGCAGTTCCCAGACAGGGTATGGCTACACCTTC. It codes for CASSSQTGYGYTF.

This clonotype has a count of ten or more. The rearrangement joins TRBV27 to TRBJ1-4; D unclear. V was shortened by 5 bases and J by 3 bases, with 7 bases between the two germline ends. The CDR3 is made up of 13 amino acids. Germline loops: CDR1 MNHEY, CDR2 SMNVEV (reference sequence). CDR3 in DNA: TGTGCCAGCAGTCGTAGGGCTAATGAAAAACTGTTTTTT. This gives the protein CASSRRANEKLFF.

The V call is TRBV2, the J call TRBJ2-7, with 11 bases identical to TRBD2. The J segment lost 2 bases and the V segment lost 7 bases, leaving 4 bases of the junction unmatched. Germline values: CDR1 SNHLY, CDR2 FYNNEI. The CDR3 sequence is 14 residues long. CDR3 DNA sequence: TGTGCCAGCATTGATAGCGGGGGGGCCTACGAGCAGTACTTC. Its translation: CASIDSGGAYEQYF.

This clonotype was counted at least ten times. This chain links TRBV27 with TRBJ2-1, with 8 bases matching TRBD1. The germline gives CDR1 MNHEY, CDR2 SMNVEV (reference sequence). CDR3 size: 15 residues. J was trimmed by 6 bases and V by 5 bases; bases with no gene match: 9. CDR3 sequence: CASSPRTGIPNEQFF. CDR3 bases: TGTGCCAGCAGTCCCCGGACAGGGATCCCCAATGAGCAGTTCTTC.

This clonotype was observed a few times. The chain is built from TRBV19 and TRBJ2-1, with TRBD2 as a possible D gene (5 bases). Germline lookup yields CDR1 LNHDA and CDR2 SQIVND (reference sequence). The CDR3 sequence is 17 residues long. Trimming removed 1 base at V and 3 bases at J, with 16 bases between. CDR3 sequence (DNA): TGTGCCAGTAGTATAGCTAGGAGCCGGACTCTCTACAATGAGCAGTTCTTC. This gives the protein CASSIARSRTLYNEQFF.

On this clonotype itself: Given a much more abundant clone one base away, this may be a read error. V usage is TRBV9 and J usage is TRBJ2-7; TRBD2 matches at 12 bases. Per the germline V gene, CDR1 is SGDLS and CDR2 is YYNGEE. The CDR3 runs 16 residues. CDR3 loop: CASSVSTSGRFYERYF. As DNA, the CDR3 is TGTGCCAGCAGCGTATCTACTAGCGGGAGGTTTTACGAGCGGTACTTC. The full variable domain, completed using reference TRBV9 and TRBJ2-7, is DSGVTQTPKHLITATGQRVTLRCSPRSGDLSVYWYQQSLDQGLQFLIQYYNGEERAKGNILERFSAQQFPDLHSELNLSSLELGDSALYFCASSVSTSGRFYERYFGPGTRLTVT.

About this clonotype: The limits of the CDR3 on the DNA are not certain, so only TCRdb's listed CDR3 is given. The V call is TRBV27, the J call TRBJ1-5; the table assigns TRBD1, which was not confirmed against the DNA. The CDR3 is 15 residues long, ends included. Germline V gives CDR1 MNHEY, CDR2 SMNVEV (reference sequence). The CDR3 is CASRPVGDGNQPLHF.

This clonotype was seen at least ten times. The J gene is TRBJ2-2, the V gene TRBV28, with D possibly TRBD1 on 6 matching bases. V was cut by 0 bases and J by 5 bases, with 13 bases left in between. From germline, CDR1 is MDHEN and CDR2 SYDVKM. The CDR3 extends over 16 amino acids. The CDR3 sequence: CASSLWIGQTTGELFF. The CDR3 nucleotides are TGTGCCAGCAGTTTATGGATAGGACAGACAACCGGGGAGCTGTTTTTT.

The gene calls are TRBV30 and TRBJ2-3; D is uncertain. Per germline, CDR1 GTSNPN and CDR2 SVGIG (reference sequence). The V and J ends lost 5 bases and 6 bases respectively, with 12 bases between them. The CDR3 has 12 residues. The chain's CDR3 is CAWSLLRDTQYF. DNA for the CDR3: TGTGCCTGGTCGCTGTTGCGGGATACGCAGTATTTT.

With respect to this clonotype: A clone one base away is much larger, so this may be a read error. The rearrangement uses TRBV2 and TRBJ2-1; TRBD2 matches at 9 bases. Germline V gene sequence: CDR1 SNHLY, CDR2 FYNNEI. This CDR3 contains 15 residues. V lost 10 bases to trimming and J lost 2 bases; unmatched junction nucleotides: 9. The CDR3 sequence: CANRIAGEPYNEQFF. As DNA, the CDR3 is TGTGCCAACAGAATAGCGGGAGAACCCTACAATGAGCAGTTCTTC.

This clonotype has at least ten counts. The gene calls are TRBV7-2 and TRBJ2-3; 12 bases line up with TRBD2. CDR1 and CDR2 from the germline V gene are SGHTA and FQGNSA. V shed 1 base, J shed 5 bases, and the junction held 13 bases outside the gene matches. The CDR3 totals 19 residues. In DNA, the CDR3 is TGTGCCAGCAGCTTAGTAGCGGCGCTAGCGGGAGGGCCCGGAGATACGCAGTATTTT. Protein: CASSLVAALAGGPGDTQYF.

This clonotype was seen a handful of times. J is TRBJ2-2 and V is TRBV15; D gene ambiguous. Trimming cost V 6 bases and J 1 base, with 12 bases left between them. Germline V lookup: CDR1 LNHNV, CDR2 YYDKDF (reference sequence). This CDR3 has 15 residues. CDR3 nucleotides: TGTGCCACCAGTAAAGAGTCAGGGAACACCGGGGAGCTGTTTTTT. It is translated as CATSKESGNTGELFF.

This clonotype was counted only a few times. The chain is built from TRBV4-2 and TRBJ2-1, with 7 bases that match TRBD2. Germline V CDR1 and CDR2: LGHNA, YNFKEQ. Trimming removed 4 bases from V and 0 bases from J; junction bases left unmatched: 9. The CDR3 spans 17 residues. The CDR3 DNA reads as TGTGCCAGCAGCCCCAAACTAGCGACGAGCTCCTACAATGAGCAGTTCTTC. Its translation: CASSPKLATSSYNEQFF.

This clonotype was picked up many times. The chain links TRBV19 to TRBJ1-4, with D possibly being TRBD1 (6 bases). CDR1 and CDR2 from the germline V gene are LNHDA and SQIVND (reference sequence). The V and J ends lost 7 bases and 8 bases respectively, with 23 bases between them. The CDR3 totals 16 residues. The CDR3 reads CASTLIGKGGLEKLFF. CDR3 DNA: TGTGCCAGTACCCTGATCGGAAAGGGGGGCTTAGAAAAACTGTTTTTT.

At least ten counts were recorded for this clonotype. J is TRBJ1-2 and V is TRBV2, with TRBD1 matching 7 bases. The CDR3 is 15 amino acids. The germline gives CDR1 SNHLY, CDR2 FYNNEI. Trimming cost V 5 bases and J 1 base; bases outside gene matches: 7. CDR3 sequence reads: CASSWGDRLNYGYTF. In DNA, the CDR3 is TGTGCCAGCAGTTGGGGGGACAGACTTAACTATGGCTACACCTTC.

This clonotype appeared many times. J is TRBJ2-4 and V is TRBV28; 10 nucleotides agree with TRBD2. The germline gives CDR1 MDHEN, CDR2 SYDVKM. The ends lost 5 bases at V and 0 bases at J; junction bases unmatched: 10. This CDR3 contains 18 residues. The CDR3 protein is CASSQPGLAEGAKNIQYF. The DNA of the CDR3 is TGTGCCAGCAGTCAACCTGGACTAGCGGAGGGAGCCAAAAACATTCAGTACTTC.

The table lists this clonotype with many counts. This rearrangement joins TRBV6-2 or TRBV6-3 to TRBJ2-3; D is unclear. The CDR3 is made up of 11 amino acids. CDR1 and CDR2 (germline): MNHEY, SVGEGT. V lost 7 bases and J 9 bases, leaving 11 bases between the germline ends. CDR3 nucleotides: TGTGCCAGCACTCTAGGTCAAACGCAGTATTTT. It is translated as CASTLGQTQYF.

This clonotype was seen only a few times. The rearrangement uses TRBV20-1 and TRBJ2-7; a weak D match, TRBD2 (6 bases). CDR1 is DFQATT and CDR2 is SNEGSKA in the germline V gene (reference sequence). This CDR3 has 15 residues. Trimming left V 8 bases short and J 3 bases short, with 23 bases between. The CDR3: CSPIQSGTPDYEQYF. CDR3 in DNA: TGCAGTCCTATCCAATCCGGGACTCCTGACTACGAGCAGTACTTC.

The chain couples TRBV20-1 to TRBJ2-5; no clear D gene. In germline, CDR1 is DFQATT, CDR2 SNEGSKA (reference sequence). The ends were cut back, 0 bases at V and 5 bases at J, with 13 bases in the middle. The CDR3 has 14 residues. The CDR3 sequence is CSARDPGLEETQYF. CDR3 DNA: TGCAGTGCTAGAGATCCCGGGTTGGAGGAGACCCAGTACTTC.

This clonotype has a count of ten or more. The J gene is TRBJ1-1, the V gene TRBV7-2, with TRBD1 matching 9 bases. The CDR3 contains 14 residues. CDR1 is SGHTA and CDR2 is FQGNSA in the germline V gene. Trimming removed 5 bases from V and 2 bases from J; junction bases left unmatched: 3. As DNA, the CDR3 is TGTGCCAGCAGCCACAGGGGGCGAAACACTGAAGCTTTCTTT. This sequence encodes CASSHRGRNTEAFF.